The 25 T cell receptor beta chains presented below share a single source sample, sequenced in a study of blood T cell repertoires in COVID-19. The table came from immunoSEQ multiplex PCR; TCRdb's copy has only in-frame clones and leaves some out. The table shows 95,000 to 100,000 clones, with 79% occurring only once. The sample taken for sequencing was peripheral blood. These receptors all stem from a woman older than 75 with active or convalescent COVID-19.

The chain joins TRBV19 to TRBJ2-1, with TRBD1 identical over 8 bases. Germline V gives CDR1 LNHDA, CDR2 SQIVND (reference sequence). V was pared by 6 bases and J by 3 bases, with 10 bases of the junction left unmatched. This CDR3 region has 16 residues. This CDR3 reads CASRGSRDRSYNEQFF. Here the CDR3 DNA reads TGTGCCAGTAGGGGCTCCCGGGACAGGAGCTACAATGAGCAGTTCTTC. The whole variable domain, filled in from reference TRBV19 and TRBJ2-1, reads DGGITQSPKYLFRKEGQNVTLSCEQNLNHDAMYWYRQDPGQGLRLIYYSQIVNDFQKGDIAEGYSVSREKKESFPLTVTSAQKNPTAFYLCASRGSRDRSYNEQFFGPGTRLTVL.

The V gene is TRBV9, the J gene TRBJ1-5; a weak D match, TRBD1 (5 bases). V dropped 0 bases and J dropped 6 bases, with 10 bases sitting between them. Germline V gene sequence: CDR1 SGDLS, CDR2 YYNGEE. The CDR3 extends over 14 amino acids. The CDR3 DNA reads as TGTGCCAGCAGCGTAGAAGGGGCCGGTCAGCCCCAGCATTTT. Translated: CASSVEGAGQPQHF.

The chain combines TRBV7-9 with TRBJ2-1; TRBD2 aligns across 15 bases. Germline assignment: CDR1 SEHNR and CDR2 FQNEAQ (reference sequence). This CDR3 is 15 amino acids long. Trimming removed 5 bases from V and 9 bases from J; junction bases left unmatched: 5. The CDR3 bases are TGTGCCAGCAGCCGAGGACTAGCGGGAGGGGGTGAGCAGTTCTTC. It is translated as CASSRGLAGGGEQFF.

The chain links TRBV7-2 to TRBJ2-1; 9 bases line up with TRBD2. The CDR3 is 15 residues long. With 3 bases clipped from V and 6 bases from J, the junction kept 6 bases outside the gene matches. The germline CDR1 and CDR2 sequences are SGHTA and FQGNSA. Written as DNA, the CDR3 is TGTGCCAGCAGCTTTGCGGGAGGGCCGGGCAATGAGCAGTTCTTC. It is translated as CASSFAGGPGNEQFF.

The chain has TRBV6-5 and TRBJ2-7, with 9 bases fitting TRBD2. Trimming at V came to 0 bases and at J to 9 bases, leaving 6 bases not matched to a gene. CDR1 is MNHEY and CDR2 is SVGAGI in the germline V gene. This CDR3 contains 14 residues. DNA for the CDR3: TGTGCCAGCAGTTACTCACTAGCGGGTAAGGGGCAGTACTTC. Translation: CASSYSLAGKGQYF.

This clone came up a few times. The chain combines TRBV19 with TRBJ1-4; TRBD1 aligns across 7 bases. Trimming took 5 bases from V and 4 from J; bases not matched to a gene: 13. Germline CDR1 LNHDA, CDR2 SQIVND (reference sequence). The CDR3 runs to 17 residues. CDR3 nucleotides: TGTGCCAGTAGTTTCGCACAGGGGATGAGCGGTAATGAAAAACTGTTTTTT. Amino acid sequence: CASSFAQGMSGNEKLFF.

J is TRBJ1-1 and V is TRBV7-2; D gene ambiguous. Per germline, CDR1 SGHTA and CDR2 FQGNSA. V lost 2 bases, J lost 0 bases, and 10 bases lay in between. There are 15 residues in the CDR3. The CDR3 DNA follows: TGTGCCAGCAGCTTATTTCGGGTCATGAACACTGAAGCTTTCTTT. This translates into CASSLFRVMNTEAFF.

This chain links TRBV6-2 or TRBV6-3 with TRBJ2-6; tentatively, D is TRBD2 (7 bases). The CDR3 is made up of 16 amino acids. V shed 1 base and J shed 4 bases, with 11 bases lying between them. The germline V gene encodes CDR1 MNHEY and CDR2 SVGEGT. CDR3 bases: TGTGCCAGCAGTTACTGGGGGGGCTCCGGGGCCAACGTCCTGACTTTC. Amino acid sequence: CASSYWGGSGANVLTF.

The gene calls are TRBV11-2 and TRBJ1-2; 7 nucleotides line up with TRBD1. Germline trimming cut 4 bases from V and 4 bases from J; bases unmatched to any gene: 0. Germline V gives CDR1 SGHAT, CDR2 FQNNGV. This CDR3 is 12 amino acids long. The CDR3 sequence is CASSWDSYGYTF. CDR3 nucleotides: TGTGCCAGCAGCTGGGACAGCTATGGCTACACCTTC.

The V gene is TRBV11-1, the J gene TRBJ2-1, with TRBD2 matching over 13 bases. CDR3 length: 15 residues. Trimming removed 3 bases from V and 11 bases from J; junction bases left unmatched: 7. Germline lookup yields CDR1 SGHAT and CDR2 FQDESV (reference sequence). Written as DNA, the CDR3 is TGTGCCAGCAGCTTTGAGGGACTAGCGGGATCCCAGCAGTTCTTC. It translates to CASSFEGLAGSQQFF.

The J gene is TRBJ2-1, the V gene TRBV7-3, with 9 bases that match TRBD1. CDR1 SGHTA and CDR2 FQGTGA come from the germline V gene. The CDR3 contains 15 residues. V shed 5 bases and J 7 bases; nucleotides not matched to a gene: 9. The CDR3 loop reads CASSDTGTGNNEQFF. In DNA, the CDR3 is TGTGCCAGCAGCGATACCGGGACAGGGAATAATGAGCAGTTCTTC.

This clone came up once. The chain couples TRBV2 to TRBJ2-7; 12 bases agree with TRBD2. The CDR3 spans 15 residues. From germline, CDR1 is SNHLY and CDR2 FYNNEI. V lost 6 bases and J lost 3; bases outside the gene matches: 6. The CDR3 sequence is CASSTPTSGSYEQYF. CDR3 nucleotides: TGTGCCAGCAGCACGCCGACTAGCGGGAGCTACGAGCAGTACTTC.

V is TRBV14 and J is TRBJ2-3; D is unresolved. V was cut by 0 bases and J by 1 base, with 5 bases left in between. The CDR3 is made up of 14 amino acids. CDR1 and CDR2 (germline): SGHDN, FVKESK. DNA of the CDR3: TGTGCCAGCAGCCAAGACTACCGCACAGATACGCAGTATTTT. It specifies CASSQDYRTDTQYF.

V gene TRBV6-2 or TRBV6-3 combines with J gene TRBJ2-7, with D tentatively TRBD1 (5 bases). Trimming removed 3 bases from V and 5 bases from J, with 20 bases in between. The CDR3 has 16 amino acids. Germline V gene sequence: CDR1 MNHEY, CDR2 SVGEGT. The CDR3 is CASSYNLDTAWDEQYF. In DNA, the CDR3 is TGTGCCAGCAGTTATAATTTGGACACGGCCTGGGACGAGCAGTACTTC.

This clone was observed once. The rearrangement links TRBV9 to TRBJ2-3; maybe TRBD2 (5 bases). The CDR3 is 18 amino acids. Between the trimmed V and J ends, which lost 4 bases and 0 bases, there was a span of 21 bases. The germline CDR1 and CDR2 sequences are SGDLS and YYNGEE. This CDR3 is CASSLNTEGRPSTDTQYF. The CDR3 DNA is TGTGCCAGCAGCCTAAACACCGAGGGCCGCCCTAGCACAGATACGCAGTATTTT.

This clone was recorded a few times. The chain employs TRBV10-2 and TRBJ1-2; 7 positions match TRBD1. With 4 bases clipped from V and 0 bases from J, the junction kept 8 bases outside the gene matches. Germline V lookup: CDR1 WSHSY, CDR2 SAAADI. CDR3 length: 16 amino acids. The CDR3 loop is CASSGTGASPNYGYTF. Here the CDR3 DNA reads TGCGCCAGCAGTGGGACAGGTGCCTCGCCTAACTATGGCTACACCTTC.

The chain joins TRBV6-1 to TRBJ1-2; 9 bases match TRBD1. CDR1 and CDR2 from the germline V gene are MNHNS and SASEGT. V lost 0 bases and J lost 8; bases outside the gene matches: 10. The CDR3 covers 16 residues. The chain's CDR3 is CASSEAIVTGGEGYTF. The CDR3 DNA sequence: TGTGCCAGCAGTGAAGCGATAGTGACAGGGGGAGAGGGCTACACCTTC.

CDR3 bases: TGTGCCAGCAGCCCCCAGGGGGGAGTTGGGACTGCACAGGGTACGCAGTATTTT. Translated: CASSPQGGVGTAQGTQYF. This chain connects TRBV7-8 to TRBJ2-3; D possibly corresponds to TRBD1 (7 bases). CDR3 length: 18 residues. V lost 5 bases and J lost 8, with 29 bases in between. Germline-derived CDR1 and CDR2 are SGHVS and FQNEAQ.

Comments on this clone: The junction shows a germline mismatch at one end, possibly a read error. The rearrangement uses TRBV5-1 and TRBJ2-5; D remains unclear. Germline V gene sequence: CDR1 SGHRS, CDR2 YFSETQ. The CDR3 consists of 14 residues. The DNA for the CDR3 is TGTGCCAGCAGCTTGATTGGCCCTGAAGAGACCCAGTACTTC. It encodes CASSLIGPEETQYF.

The chain joins TRBV30 to TRBJ1-1, with TRBD1 matching over 10 bases. The germline V gene has CDR1 GTSNPN and CDR2 SVGIG (reference sequence). CDR3 length: 15 amino acids. With V trimmed by 4 bases and J by 0 bases, 5 bases remained unmatched. This CDR3 is CAWTRDRGLNTEAFF. For the CDR3, the DNA is TGTGCCTGGACCCGGGACAGGGGATTGAACACTGAAGCTTTCTTT.

This sequence joins TRBV19 and TRBJ2-1; TRBD2 matches 9 bases. Trimming cost V 4 bases and J 4 bases; bases outside gene matches: 2. The CDR3 totals 14 residues. Per the germline V gene, CDR1 is LNHDA and CDR2 is SQIVND (reference sequence). CDR3 residues: CASSTSGRYNEQFF. CDR3 DNA: TGTGCCAGTAGTACCAGCGGGAGGTACAATGAGCAGTTCTTC.

The chain combines TRBV19 with TRBJ1-4, with no clear D. The V end was cut by 5 bases, the J end by 5 bases, with 9 bases between. Germline V gene sequence: CDR1 LNHDA, CDR2 SQIVND (reference sequence). CDR3 size: 13 residues. CDR3 in amino acids: CASSVAKNEKLFF. Here the CDR3 DNA reads TGTGCCAGTAGTGTGGCCAAGAATGAAAAACTGTTTTTT.

This rearrangement joins TRBV2 to TRBJ2-7, with D maybe TRBD1 (5 bases). The length of the CDR3 is 14 residues. V was clipped by 6 bases and J by 1 base, with 13 bases between them. In germline, CDR1 is SNHLY, CDR2 FYNNEI. This CDR3 reads CASRTDRLSYEQYF. CDR3 in DNA: TGTGCCAGCAGGACTGACAGACTTTCCTACGAGCAGTACTTC.

This clone was counted only a few times. This sequence joins TRBV7-3 and TRBJ2-1, with 7 nucleotides matching TRBD1. Germline CDR1 reads SGHTA; CDR2 reads FQGTGA. The CDR3 has 16 amino acids. The J segment lost 0 bases and the V segment lost 5 bases, leaving 7 bases of the junction unmatched. CDR3 in amino acids: CASSRSRQGSYNEQFF. For the CDR3, the DNA is TGTGCCAGCAGCCGCAGTCGACAGGGCTCCTACAATGAGCAGTTCTTC.

The chain joins TRBV28 to TRBJ2-7; 7 bases map to TRBD2. The CDR3 has 16 amino acids. Germline CDR1 and CDR2: MDHEN and SYDVKM. J was trimmed by 5 bases and V by 3 bases; bases with no gene match: 13. Written as DNA, the CDR3 is TGTGCCAGCAGTTTTTGGGGGGGGGATGGAGTAAACGAGCAGTACTTC. Its translation: CASSFWGGDGVNEQYF. Based on the CDR3 plus reference TRBV28 and TRBJ2-7, the full variable domain is DVKVTQSSRYLVKRTGEKVFLECVQDMDHENMFWYRQDPGLGLRLIYFSYDVKMKEKGDIPEGYSVSREKKERFSLILESASTNQTSMYLCASSFWGGDGVNEQYFGPGTRLTVT.